The 25 T cell receptor beta chains reported below all come from one sample, sequenced in a study of identical twins (dated by TCRdb to the mid-2010s). Library preparation employed 5' RACE. TCRdb records Illumina HiSeq 2000 as the sequencer. Using fastp trimming at Q25 and MiXCR clonotype assembly, TCRdb reanalyzed the public sequencing data and kept in-frame beta chains. Each CDR3 protein gets just one entry, which takes the most common genes and DNA from the rows behind it. This sample holds more than 400,000 distinct CDR3 sequences; nearly 15% were observed only once. The leading ten clones occupy 0.35% to 0.45% of the sample. These data were also filed under a second study, of yellow fever vaccine responses in identical twins.

The sample comprised CD4+ T cells sorted from blood. These receptors all stem from a woman aged 18-35 years in good health.

This clonotype was seen a few times. The CDR3 loop is CASSDNGPFNTGELFF. As DNA, the CDR3 is TGCGCCAGCAGTGATAACGGGCCGTTCAACACCGGGGAGCTGTTTTTT. V and J are TRBV10-1 and TRBJ2-2, with D hard to call. The V end lost 3 bases, the J end lost 2 bases, and 13 bases lay between the germline ends. Germline CDR1 reads WNHNN; CDR2 reads SYGVQD (reference sequence). CDR3 length: 16 residues.

This clonotype appeared a few times. The V and J genes are TRBV28 and TRBJ2-1; D assignment may be TRBD1 or TRBD2 (5 bases each). The CDR3 length is 17 residues. Germline lookup yields CDR1 MDHEN and CDR2 SYDVKM. V shed 2 bases and J shed 0 bases, with 14 bases lying between them. The CDR3 is CASSLGAGKGSYNEQFF. In DNA form, the CDR3 reads TGTGCCAGCAGTTTAGGGGCCGGGAAGGGCTCCTACAATGAGCAGTTCTTC. The whole variable domain, remainder taken from reference TRBV28 and TRBJ2-1, is DVKVTQSSRYLVKRTGEKVFLECVQDMDHENMFWYRQDPGLGLRLIYFSYDVKMKEKGDIPEGYSVSREKKERFSLILESASTNQTSMYLCASSLGAGKGSYNEQFFGPGTRLTVL.

This chain connects TRBV29-1 to TRBJ2-7; 11 nucleotides line up with TRBD2. J lost 6 bases, V lost 7 bases, and 8 bases had no gene match. Per the germline V gene, CDR1 is SQVTM and CDR2 is ANQGSEA. CDR3 length: 13 amino acids. The chain's CDR3 is CSASSGRSGEQYF. The CDR3 nucleotides read TGCAGCGCCTCTAGCGGGAGGTCGGGCGAGCAGTACTTC.

V gene TRBV10-3 combines with J gene TRBJ2-5, with TRBD1 as a possible D gene (6 bases). CDR3 length: 14 residues. With 0 bases removed from V and 5 bases from J, the gap between germline ends came to 10 bases. The V gene's germline CDR1 is ENHRY and CDR2 SYGVKD. Written as DNA, the CDR3 is TGTGCCATCAGTGAGTCGGTCACAGGGGAGACCCAGTACTTC. It encodes CAISESVTGETQYF.

The chain uses TRBV5-1 and TRBJ2-3; D perhaps matches TRBD1 (5 bases). The ends were cut back, 0 bases at V and 1 base at J, with 24 bases in the middle. This CDR3 region has 20 residues. Germline CDR1 is SGHRS and CDR2 is YFSETQ. CDR3 sequence reads: CASSLEVGRASVPGTDTQYF. CDR3 DNA: TGCGCCAGCAGCTTGGAAGTAGGCAGGGCATCCGTGCCAGGCACAGATACGCAGTATTTT.

This clonotype showed up many times. V and J are TRBV29-1 and TRBJ2-3; D not resolved. The CDR3 consists of 12 residues. Germline assignment: CDR1 SQVTM and CDR2 ANQGSEA. V lost 2 bases, J lost 0 bases, and 3 bases lay in between. The CDR3 DNA reads as TGCAGCGTTGAAACTAGCACAGATACGCAGTATTTT. It is translated as CSVETSTDTQYF.

V and J are TRBV6-5 and TRBJ2-5, with TRBD2 matching over 8 bases. The CDR3 covers 16 residues. The J segment lost 2 bases and the V segment lost 0 bases, leaving 5 bases of the junction unmatched. Germline CDR1 is MNHEY and CDR2 is SVGAGI. For the CDR3, the DNA is TGTGCCAGCAGTTACTCAGCGGGGGTAACTCAAGAGACCCAGTACTTC. It encodes CASSYSAGVTQETQYF.

There are a few counts of this clonotype. The genes are TRBV10-3 and TRBJ1-2; tentative D call: TRBD1 (6 bases). This CDR3 has 12 amino acids. V lost 6 bases, J lost 6 bases, and 11 bases lay in between. Germline CDR1 ENHRY, CDR2 SYGVKD. The CDR3 DNA is TGTGCCATCAGCAGGGGAGAGGATGGCTACACCTTC. This translates into CAISRGEDGYTF.

Concerning this clonotype itself: Here the CDR3 omits its conserved ending phenylalanine or tryptophan, so a read error is the likely source. The chain couples TRBV20-1 to TRBJ1-6, with D perhaps TRBD1 (6 bases). Germline V gives CDR1 DFQATT, CDR2 SNEGSKA (reference sequence). The V end was cut by 3 bases, the J end by 9 bases, with 12 bases between. The CDR3 covers 13 residues. The CDR3 region is CSASPDRTSPLHV. The CDR3 DNA follows: TGCAGTGCTAGCCCCGACAGGACTTCACCCCTCCACGTT.

This clonotype was counted between two and nine times. The chain uses TRBV7-9 and TRBJ2-5, with TRBD2 matching 9 bases. The CDR3 consists of 15 residues. Trimming removed 5 bases from V and 4 bases from J; junction bases left unmatched: 8. Germline values: CDR1 SEHNR, CDR2 FQNEAQ (reference sequence). In DNA, the CDR3 is TGTGCCAGCAGCCGAGTAATAGCGGGAGTAGAGACCCAGTACTTC. It codes for CASSRVIAGVETQYF.

The V and J genes are TRBV12-3 or TRBV12-4 and TRBJ2-1; 8 bases line up with TRBD2. The CDR3 runs to 15 residues. Germline trimming cut 5 bases from V and 7 bases from J; bases unmatched to any gene: 10. The CDR3 DNA reads TGTGCCAGCAGTCCCAGCGGGGGAAGAAAAAATGAGCAGTTCTTC. It yields the protein CASSPSGGRKNEQFF.

The chain has TRBV5-1 and TRBJ2-1; maybe TRBD2 (6 bases). The CDR3 has 16 residues. Trimming cost V 0 bases and J 2 bases, with 12 bases left between them. Germline V lookup: CDR1 SGHRS, CDR2 YFSETQ. Written as DNA, the CDR3 is TGCGCCAGCAGCTTGGGGGGGACTGGAGCCTACAATGAGCAGTTCTTC. Translation: CASSLGGTGAYNEQFF.

This clonotype has a handful of counts. CDR3 DNA: TGCAGTGCTAGAGATCGTGGATACAGCACAGATACGCAGTATTTT. This gives the protein CSARDRGYSTDTQYF. The chain has TRBV20-1 and TRBJ2-3, with D unclear. V dropped 0 bases and J dropped 0 bases, with 10 bases sitting between them. Germline V gives CDR1 DFQATT, CDR2 SNEGSKA (reference sequence). This CDR3 region has 15 residues.

V gene TRBV3-1 combines with J gene TRBJ2-5; 9 bases map to TRBD2. Losses at the gene ends were 4 bases for V and 0 bases for J; bases not matched to a gene: 9. The CDR3 spans 17 residues. Germline V gene lookup returns CDR1 LGHDT and CDR2 YNNKEL (reference sequence). CDR3 DNA: TGTGCCAGCAGCCCCAGCGTAGCGGGGGCCCACCAAGAGACCCAGTACTTC. Its protein product is CASSPSVAGAHQETQYF.

The sample holds many counts of this clonotype. This chain uses TRBV6-1 with TRBJ1-2; possible D gene TRBD1, 6 bases. The CDR3 loop spans 14 amino acids. Trimming removed 6 bases from V and 2 bases from J, with 13 bases in between. Germline V gives CDR1 MNHNS, CDR2 SASEGT. The CDR3 protein is CASRRQDGNYGYTF. CDR3 sequence (DNA): TGTGCCAGCAGGAGACAGGACGGGAACTATGGCTACACCTTC.

The V and J genes are TRBV28 and TRBJ2-5, with 8 bases fitting TRBD1. This CDR3 comprises 13 residues. V shed 7 bases, J shed 3 bases, and the junction held 4 bases outside the gene matches. Germline V gene data show CDR1 as MDHEN and CDR2 as SYDVKM. CDR3 protein: CASNPDREETQYF. The CDR3 nucleotides are TGTGCCAGCAATCCGGACAGGGAAGAGACCCAGTACTTC.

In this sample, this clonotype turned up many times. The chain carries TRBV18 and TRBJ2-1; unclear D gene. The CDR3 runs to 14 residues. Germline V lookup: CDR1 KGHSH, CDR2 LQKENI. Between the trimmed V and J ends, which lost 3 bases and 0 bases, there was a span of 6 bases. CDR3 amino acids: CASSPPSSYNEQFF. CDR3 nucleotide sequence: TGTGCCAGCTCACCTCCCAGCTCCTACAATGAGCAGTTCTTC.

This clonotype was detected a few times. The CDR3 DNA reads TGCGCCAGCAGGGAGGGGGCAGCCCAGCTTTATGGCTACACCTTC. Residues: CASREGAAQLYGYTF. The rearrangement links TRBV5-1 to TRBJ1-2; 7 positions agree with TRBD1. The V segment lost 5 bases and the J segment 5 bases; nucleotides outside the gene matches: 12. The CDR3 loop spans 15 amino acids. Germline CDR1 and CDR2: SGHRS and YFSETQ.

The J gene is TRBJ2-7, the V gene TRBV25-1, with D possibly called TRBD1 or TRBD2 (5 bases each). This CDR3 region has 13 residues. Germline V gives CDR1 MGHDK, CDR2 SYGVNS. With 2 bases removed from V and 2 bases from J, the gap between germline ends came to 7 bases. Here the CDR3 reads CASSEGGTYEQYF. Written as DNA, the CDR3 is TGTGCCAGCAGTGAAGGGGGAACCTACGAGCAGTACTTC.

For the CDR3, the DNA is TGCGCCAGCAGCCCGGTCGTGGGTACCGGGGAGCTGTTTTTT. Encoded protein: CASSPVVGTGELFF. The J gene is TRBJ2-2, the V gene TRBV5-1; no reliable D call. The germline V gene has CDR1 SGHRS and CDR2 YFSETQ. This CDR3 has 14 residues. V was cut by 4 bases and J by 5 bases, with 12 bases left in between.

The sample holds a few counts of this clonotype. The CDR3 is CASSESPYAGELFF. CDR3 nucleotide sequence: TGTGCCAGCAGTGAAAGTCCCTACGCCGGGGAGCTGTTTTTT. The V call is TRBV6-1, the J call TRBJ2-2; D is undetermined. The CDR3 runs to 14 residues. With 2 bases removed from V and 6 bases from J, the gap between germline ends came to 10 bases. Germline V gene sequence: CDR1 MNHNS, CDR2 SASEGT.

This clonotype was seen a handful of times. This chain links TRBV7-2 with TRBJ2-5; 8 nucleotides match TRBD1. The germline CDR1 and CDR2 sequences are SGHTA and FQGNSA. This CDR3 comprises 15 residues. The junction had 7 bases not matched to a gene; V was cut back by 2 bases and J by 5 bases. CDR3 nucleotides: TGTGCCAGCAGCTTAAAGGGACAGGTTTGGGAGACCCAGTACTTC. Translated: CASSLKGQVWETQYF.

This clonotype was observed a few times. The V call is TRBV20-1, the J call TRBJ2-5; 11 nucleotides line up with TRBD2. The CDR3 extends over 14 amino acids. The V segment lost 2 bases and the J segment 5 bases; nucleotides outside the gene matches: 4. Germline V gene sequence: CDR1 DFQATT, CDR2 SNEGSKA (reference sequence). The CDR3 loop reads CSARTSGGAETQYF. The CDR3 DNA follows: TGCAGTGCTAGAACTAGCGGGGGTGCGGAGACCCAGTACTTC.

This clonotype came up a few times. The rearrangement uses TRBV6-2 or TRBV6-3 and TRBJ2-3, with 14 nucleotides matching TRBD2. CDR1 MNHEY and CDR2 SVGEGT come from the germline V gene. The CDR3 loop spans 21 amino acids. V shed 3 bases and J 4 bases; nucleotides not matched to a gene: 18. The CDR3 DNA reads TGTGCCAGCAGTTATCGACTACCTGGGACTAGCGGGAGAACACGGGCAGATACGCAGTATTTT. Encoded protein: CASSYRLPGTSGRTRADTQYF.

This clonotype has at least ten counts. The chain combines TRBV5-1 with TRBJ2-7; possibly TRBD1 or TRBD2 for D (5 bases each). CDR3 length: 15 amino acids. The ends were cut back, 2 bases at V and 3 bases at J, with 15 bases in the middle. Looked up from germline, CDR1 is SGHRS and CDR2 is YFSETQ. CDR3 nucleotides: TGCGCCAGCAGCTTAGGGGACCTAGGATACTACGAGCAGTACTTC. Translating it yields CASSLGDLGYYEQYF.